These 12 T cell receptor beta chains came from one sample sequenced in a study of post-analysis software for immune sequencing data. The study's findings and limits: Patients showed TRBV5-6, TRBV5-1 and TRBV20-1 among five TRBV segments more frequent than in controls.

Each TCR beta cDNA library carried unique molecular identifiers. MiXCR, applied by TCRdb to the PCR reads, yields one record per CDR3 protein. The sample has around 710,000 distinct CDR3 sequences, 40% to 55% seen once. Antigen specificity for these receptors is unknown. Sequencing input: blood. Receptors were obtained from a girl aged 5-17 years with multiple sclerosis.

Only a few counts were recorded for this clonotype. V gene TRBV4-1 combines with J gene TRBJ2-7; 10 bases fit TRBD2. V lost 0 bases to trimming and J lost 4 bases; unmatched junction nucleotides: 9. The CDR3 runs 17 residues. CDR1 and CDR2 from the germline V gene are MGHRA and YSYEKL. The CDR3 sequence: CASSQDTGLAQTYEQYF. As DNA, the CDR3 is TGCGCCAGCAGCCAAGACACGGGACTAGCGCAGACATACGAGCAGTACTTC.

As concerns this clonotype: This sequence may be a read error, since a much larger clone differs from it by one base. The V call is TRBV7-8, the J call TRBJ2-5; 7 bases are a match to TRBD2. The length of the CDR3 is 18 residues. Germline loops: CDR1 SGHVS, CDR2 FQNEAQ. V trimming: 1 base; J trimming: 5 bases; junction bases outside the gene matches: 16. The CDR3 here is CASSLVVGGLAEWETQYF. CDR3 nucleotides: TGTGCCAGCAGCTTAGTGGTTGGGGGTCTAGCGGAGTGGGAGACCCAGTACTTC.

This clonotype occurred a few times. This rearrangement joins TRBV6-1 to TRBJ1-2; 8 bases are a match to TRBD1. This CDR3 comprises 15 residues. In germline, CDR1 is MNHNS, CDR2 SASEGT. The V segment lost 0 bases and the J segment 4 bases; nucleotides outside the gene matches: 4. The CDR3 loop reads CASSEAGTGGYGYTF. CDR3 DNA: TGTGCCAGCAGTGAAGCAGGGACAGGAGGCTATGGCTACACCTTC.

This clonotype has more than one count but fewer than ten. The V and J genes are TRBV20-1 and TRBJ2-5, with TRBD2 matching over 12 bases. Germline V lookup: CDR1 DFQATT, CDR2 SNEGSKA (reference sequence). The V gene end was trimmed by 0 bases and the J gene end by 3 bases; junction bases not matched to a gene: 5. This CDR3 contains 16 residues. The CDR3 nucleotides read TGCAGTGCTAGAGACCCTAGCGGGAGGGCCGAAGAGACCCAGTACTTC. This codes for CSARDPSGRAEETQYF.

The chain carries TRBV7-2 and TRBJ2-1, with 15 bases matching TRBD2. CDR3 length equals 15 residues. Germline CDR1 SGHTA, CDR2 FQGNSA. Trimming removed 5 bases from V and 6 bases from J; junction bases left unmatched: 2. CDR3 loop: CASSAGLAGGNEQFF. The CDR3, as DNA: TGTGCCAGCAGCGCGGGACTAGCGGGGGGCAATGAGCAGTTCTTC.

This chain joins TRBV6-6 and TRBJ1-2, with 9 bases that match TRBD1. Germline lookup yields CDR1 MNHNY and CDR2 SVGAGI (reference sequence). J was trimmed by 4 bases and V by 6 bases; bases with no gene match: 15. This CDR3 is 17 amino acids long. The CDR3 coding sequence is TGTGCCAGCAGGGGTTGGGACAGGGTCACATCGCCCTATGGCTACACCTTC. Residues: CASRGWDRVTSPYGYTF.

The chain is built from TRBV12-3 or TRBV12-4 and TRBJ2-7; D is possibly TRBD2 (7 bases). The CDR3 is 15 amino acids. Trimming left V 5 bases short and J 3 bases short, with 17 bases between. Here the CDR3 DNA reads TGTGCCAGCAGTCCCCGGGGGGTAGGGGGCTACGAGCAGTACTTC. Amino acids: CASSPRGVGGYEQYF.

V usage is TRBV4-2 and J usage is TRBJ2-3, with 10 bases fitting TRBD2. Germline-derived CDR1 and CDR2 are LGHNA and YNFKEQ. The CDR3 has 17 residues. The V gene end was trimmed by 0 bases and the J gene end by 4 bases; junction bases not matched to a gene: 7. The CDR3 DNA follows: TGTGCCAGCAGCCAAGAACTAGCGGGATTGGTGGCAGATACGCAGTATTTT. Protein product: CASSQELAGLVADTQYF.

Concerning this clonotype itself: Germline and junction disagree at one end, which may indicate a read error. The chain couples TRBV5-1 to TRBJ2-1; 9 bases agree with TRBD2. CDR3 length: 17 residues. CDR1 SGHRS and CDR2 YFSETQ come from the germline V gene. The DNA of the CDR3 is TGCGCCAGCACCTTGGGGCTAGCGGGGAGCTCCTACAATGAGCAGTTCTTC. It encodes CASTLGLAGSSYNEQFF.

V and J are TRBV12-3 or TRBV12-4 and TRBJ1-1; D remains ambiguous. The CDR3 totals 15 residues. Trimming removed 1 base at V and 1 base at J, with 10 bases between. DNA of the CDR3: TGTGCCAGCAGTTTAGAGAGGTTTTCGAACACTGAAGCTTTCTTT. It codes for CASSLERFSNTEAFF.

The chain couples TRBV20-1 to TRBJ1-2, with D unresolved. From germline, CDR1 is DFQATT and CDR2 SNEGSKA (reference sequence). V was cut by 0 bases and J by 8 bases, with 13 bases left in between. The CDR3 sequence is 13 residues long. The CDR3 region is CSARDRAGQGYTF. For the CDR3, the DNA is TGCAGTGCTAGAGATAGGGCCGGGCAAGGCTACACCTTC.

J is TRBJ2-1 and V is TRBV28; 7 nucleotides align to TRBD2. The CDR3 sequence is 17 residues long. CDR1 and CDR2 from the germline V gene are MDHEN and SYDVKM. Trimming cost V 2 bases and J 2 bases; bases outside gene matches: 9. The CDR3 reads CASSLKRTRFAYNEQFF. The CDR3 nucleotides are TGTGCCAGCAGTTTAAAAAGGACTAGATTCGCCTACAATGAGCAGTTCTTC.